This TCR beta chain comes out of a study of T-cell memory formation after mild COVID-19. Study outcomes and limitations: Still unconfirmed is whether the second-wave clones peaking on day 37 recognized SARS-CoV-2. Pre-infection memory contained some responding clones, which suggested that cross-reactive memory had joined.

TCRdb reprocessed the 5' RACE reads via MiXCR and lists one record per CDR3 protein. The sample yields more than 75,000 distinct CDR3 sequences, about 15% seen once. In the case of this clonotype: The antigen remains undetermined.

The receptor comes from an adult woman who had mild COVID-19 (a few samples of this study predate the infection). Cell type and time point are not known. The sequenced sample was PBMCs or a T cell subset sorted from them (not recorded which).

In DNA form, the CDR3 reads TGCAGTGCTAGAGAGGCCCAAGCAGGCAACTATGGCTACACCTTC. Protein sequence: CSAREAQAGNYGYTF. The chain carries TRBV20-1 and TRBJ1-2; D remains ambiguous. Looked up from germline, CDR1 is DFQATT and CDR2 is SNEGSKA (reference sequence). Trimming left V 0 bases short and J 2 bases short, with 13 bases between. CDR3 size: 15 residues.